This T cell receptor beta chain came from a study of response to subunit inactivated influenza vaccine. Study conclusions and caveats: The authors proposed limited new T cell recruitment per seasonal influenza vaccination.

TCRdb fed the RT-PCR reads into MiXCR, producing one record per CDR3 protein. The top ten clones hold around 13% of a sample with hundreds of thousands of distinct CDR3 sequences, approximately 13% of them seen once. This clonotype was observed a few times. The target antigen is unknown. Losses at the gene ends were 8 bases for V and 16 bases for J; bases not matched to a gene: 11. The CDR3 runs to 11 residues. The sequencing here drew on PBMCs from blood, taken about 6 weeks after vaccination. This TCR was sampled from a man between 50 and 59 years old who received an inactivated influenza vaccine. The gene calls are TRBV12-3 or TRBV12-4 and TRBJ1-5, with TRBD1 matching over 7 bases. CDR3 region: CASGGTAPGHF. As DNA, the CDR3 is TGTGCCAGCGGAGGGACAGCCCCAGGACATTTT.